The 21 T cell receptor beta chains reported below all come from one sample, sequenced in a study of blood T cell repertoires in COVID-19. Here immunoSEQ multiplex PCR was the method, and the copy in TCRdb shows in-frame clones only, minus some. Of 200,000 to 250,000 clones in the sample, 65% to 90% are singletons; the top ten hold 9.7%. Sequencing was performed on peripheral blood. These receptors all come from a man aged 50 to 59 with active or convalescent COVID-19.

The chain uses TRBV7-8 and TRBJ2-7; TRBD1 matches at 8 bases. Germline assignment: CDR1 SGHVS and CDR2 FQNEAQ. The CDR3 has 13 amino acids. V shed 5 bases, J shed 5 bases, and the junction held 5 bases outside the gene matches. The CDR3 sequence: CASSRDRTDEQYV. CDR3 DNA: TGTGCCAGCAGCAGGGACAGGACCGACGAGCAGTACGTC.

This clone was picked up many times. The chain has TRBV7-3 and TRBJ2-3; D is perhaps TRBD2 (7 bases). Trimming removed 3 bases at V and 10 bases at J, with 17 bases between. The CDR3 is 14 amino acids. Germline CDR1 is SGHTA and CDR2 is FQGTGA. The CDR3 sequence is CASSFAAGPGAQYF. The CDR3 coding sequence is TGTGCCAGCAGCTTTGCAGCGGGACCAGGGGCGCAGTATTTT.

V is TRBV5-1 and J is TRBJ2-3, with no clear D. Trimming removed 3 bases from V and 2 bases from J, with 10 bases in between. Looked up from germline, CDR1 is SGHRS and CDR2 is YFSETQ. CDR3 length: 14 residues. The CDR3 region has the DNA TGCGCCAGCAGCTCTGCTCAGGCCACAGATACGCAGTATTTT. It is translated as CASSSAQATDTQYF.

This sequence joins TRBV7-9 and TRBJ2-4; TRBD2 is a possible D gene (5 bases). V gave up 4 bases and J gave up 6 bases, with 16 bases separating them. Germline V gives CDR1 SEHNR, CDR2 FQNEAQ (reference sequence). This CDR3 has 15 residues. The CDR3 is CASSSGKGSGNIQYF. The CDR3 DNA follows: TGTGCCAGCAGCTCCGGGAAAGGGAGCGGAAACATTCAGTACTTC.

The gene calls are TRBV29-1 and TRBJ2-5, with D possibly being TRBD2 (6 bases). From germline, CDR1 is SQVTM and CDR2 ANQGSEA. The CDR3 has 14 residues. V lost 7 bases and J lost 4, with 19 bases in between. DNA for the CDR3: TGCAGCGCCCAAACGGGACTCCTAGTAGAGACCCAGTACTTC. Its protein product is CSAQTGLLVETQYF.

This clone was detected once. DNA for the CDR3: TGCGCCAGCAGCTTCGAAGGGGGCCATGAGCAGTTCTTC. Its protein is CASSFEGGHEQFF. This chain uses TRBV5-1 with TRBJ2-1; 7 bases are shared with TRBD1. The ends lost 2 bases at V and 8 bases at J; junction bases unmatched: 4. The CDR3 spans 13 residues. CDR1 is SGHRS, CDR2 YFSETQ, per germline.

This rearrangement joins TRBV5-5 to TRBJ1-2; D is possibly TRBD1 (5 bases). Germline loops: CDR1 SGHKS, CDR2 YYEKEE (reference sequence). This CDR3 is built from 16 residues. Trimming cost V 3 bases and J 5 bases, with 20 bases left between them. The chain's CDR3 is CASSSPHSVKGYGYTF. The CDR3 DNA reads TGTGCCAGCAGCTCCCCCCACAGCGTTAAGGGGTATGGCTACACCTTC.

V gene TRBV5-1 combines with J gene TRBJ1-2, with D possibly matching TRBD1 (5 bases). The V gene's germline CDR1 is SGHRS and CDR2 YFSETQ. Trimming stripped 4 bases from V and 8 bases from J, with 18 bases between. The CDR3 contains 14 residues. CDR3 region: CASSPDRAGQGYTF. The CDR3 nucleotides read TGCGCCAGCAGCCCGGATCGGGCAGGGCAAGGCTACACCTTC.

The CDR3 loop reads CASSEGIGGQGKDEQFF. The CDR3 DNA is TGTGCCAGCAGTGAAGGGATAGGGGGACAGGGAAAGGATGAGCAGTTCTTC. V is TRBV6-1 and J is TRBJ2-1; 9 bases map to TRBD1. CDR3 length: 17 amino acids. CDR1 is MNHNS, CDR2 SASEGT, per germline. Trimming removed 1 base from V and 8 bases from J; junction bases left unmatched: 12.

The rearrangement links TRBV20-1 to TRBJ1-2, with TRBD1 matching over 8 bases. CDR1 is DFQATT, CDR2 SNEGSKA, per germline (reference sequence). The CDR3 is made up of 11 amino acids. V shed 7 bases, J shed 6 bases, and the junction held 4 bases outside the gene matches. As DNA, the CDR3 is TGCAGTGACTCGACAGGGGATGGCTACACCTTC. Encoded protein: CSDSTGDGYTF.

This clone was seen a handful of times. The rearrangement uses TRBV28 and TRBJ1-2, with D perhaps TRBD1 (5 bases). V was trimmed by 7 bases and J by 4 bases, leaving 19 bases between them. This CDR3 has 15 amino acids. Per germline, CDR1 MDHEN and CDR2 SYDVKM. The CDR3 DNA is TGTGCCAGCACCAACTATCCGGGGGGGACCTATGGCTACACCTTC. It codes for CASTNYPGGTYGYTF.

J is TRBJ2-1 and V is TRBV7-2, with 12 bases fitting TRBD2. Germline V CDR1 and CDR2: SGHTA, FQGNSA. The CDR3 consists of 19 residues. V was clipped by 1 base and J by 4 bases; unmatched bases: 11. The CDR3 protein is CASSLVAASGRGDYNEQFF. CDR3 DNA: TGTGCCAGCAGCTTAGTAGCCGCTAGCGGGAGGGGGGATTACAATGAGCAGTTCTTC.

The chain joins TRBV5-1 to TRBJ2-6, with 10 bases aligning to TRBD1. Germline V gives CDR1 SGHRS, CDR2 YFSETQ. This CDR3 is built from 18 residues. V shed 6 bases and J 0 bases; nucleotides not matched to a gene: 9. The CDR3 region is CASTTRDRGHSGANVLTF. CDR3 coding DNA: TGCGCCAGCACGACCCGGGACAGGGGCCACTCTGGGGCCAACGTCCTGACTTTC.

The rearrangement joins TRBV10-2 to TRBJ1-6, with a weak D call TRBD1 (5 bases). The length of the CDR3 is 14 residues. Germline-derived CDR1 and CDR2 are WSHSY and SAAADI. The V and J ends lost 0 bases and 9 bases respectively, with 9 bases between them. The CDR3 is CASSESGGASPLHF. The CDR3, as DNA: TGCGCCAGCAGTGAGTCGGGTGGGGCTTCACCCCTCCACTTT.

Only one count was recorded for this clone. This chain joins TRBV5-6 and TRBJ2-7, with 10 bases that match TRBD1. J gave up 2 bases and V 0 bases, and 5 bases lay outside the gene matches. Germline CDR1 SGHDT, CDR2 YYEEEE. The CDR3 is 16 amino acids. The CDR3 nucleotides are TGTGCCAGCAGCTTGGGTGGGACAGGGGAAACCTACGAGCAGTACGTC. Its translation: CASSLGGTGETYEQYV.

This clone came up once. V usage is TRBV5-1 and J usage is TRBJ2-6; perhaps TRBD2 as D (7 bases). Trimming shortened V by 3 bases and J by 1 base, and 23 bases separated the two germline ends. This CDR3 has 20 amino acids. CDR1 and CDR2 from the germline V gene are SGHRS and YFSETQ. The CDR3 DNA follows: TGCGCCAGCAGCTCACAGTGGGGGGGCACCCCGTGGTCTGGGGCCAACGTCCTGACTTTC. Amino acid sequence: CASSSQWGGTPWSGANVLTF.

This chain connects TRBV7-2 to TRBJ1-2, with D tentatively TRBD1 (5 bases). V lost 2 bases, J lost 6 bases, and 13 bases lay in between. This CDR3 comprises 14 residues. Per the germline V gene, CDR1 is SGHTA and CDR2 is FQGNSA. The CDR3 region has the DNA TGTGCCAGCAGCTTAATTCTCCAGGGTGATGGCTACACCTTC. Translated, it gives CASSLILQGDGYTF. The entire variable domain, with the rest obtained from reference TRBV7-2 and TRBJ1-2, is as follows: GAGVSQSPSNKVTEKGKDVELRCDPISGHTALYWYRQSLGQGLEFLIYFQGNSAPDKSGLPSDRFSAERTGGSVSTLTIQRTQQEDSAVYLCASSLILQGDGYTFGSGTRLTVV.

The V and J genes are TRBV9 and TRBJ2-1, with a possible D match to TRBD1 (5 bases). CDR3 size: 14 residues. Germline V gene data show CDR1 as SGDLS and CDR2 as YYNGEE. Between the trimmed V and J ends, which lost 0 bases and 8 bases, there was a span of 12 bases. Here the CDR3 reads CASSVATQGDEQFF. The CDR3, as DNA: TGTGCCAGCAGCGTAGCTACGCAGGGCGATGAGCAGTTCTTC.

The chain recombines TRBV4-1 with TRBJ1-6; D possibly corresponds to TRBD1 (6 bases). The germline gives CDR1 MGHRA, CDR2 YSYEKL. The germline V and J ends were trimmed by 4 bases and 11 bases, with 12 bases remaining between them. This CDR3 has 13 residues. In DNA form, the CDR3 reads TGCGCCAGCAGCCCCTTCGCAGGGGCACCCCTCCACTTT. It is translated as CASSPFAGAPLHF.

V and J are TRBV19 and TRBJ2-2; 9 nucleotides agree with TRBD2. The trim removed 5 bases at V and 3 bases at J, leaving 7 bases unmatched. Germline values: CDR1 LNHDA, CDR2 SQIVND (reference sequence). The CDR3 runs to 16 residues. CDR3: CASSVSGSRDTGELFF. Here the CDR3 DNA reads TGTGCCAGTAGTGTTAGCGGGAGTAGGGACACCGGGGAGCTGTTTTTT.

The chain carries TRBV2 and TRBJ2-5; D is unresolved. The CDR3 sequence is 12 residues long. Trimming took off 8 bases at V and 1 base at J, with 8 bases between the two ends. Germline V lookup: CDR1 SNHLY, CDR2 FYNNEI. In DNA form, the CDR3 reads TGTGCCAGCGGGCGAACCCAAGAGACCCAGTACTTC. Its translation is CASGRTQETQYF.